The 7 T cell receptor beta chains below were found in one sample sequenced in a study of PD-1 blockade in classical Hodgkin lymphoma. Generated by immunoSEQ multiplex PCR, the TCRdb table keeps only in-frame clones and is missing some. The sample records roughly 60,000 clones, around 90% being singletons. Documented time point: cycle 4 day 1 (C4D1), after more than five weeks of nivolumab. Every patient relapsed after autologous stem cell transplantation, and brentuximab vedotin exposure varied. The input for sequencing was peripheral blood mononuclear cells (PBMCs), taken before the fourth cycle of nivolumab. The receptors stem from a human donor with classical Hodgkin lymphoma.

As for this clone: The sample holds other DNA sequences that translate to the same CDR3. The chain carries TRBV5-1 and TRBJ2-7; TRBD1 is a possible D gene (6 bases). Germline CDR1 SGHRS, CDR2 YFSETQ. The CDR3 length is 14 residues. Between the trimmed V and J ends, which lost 2 bases and 2 bases, there was a span of 11 bases. CDR3 nucleotide sequence: TGCGCCAGCAGCTTAGGACAGTCAGCCTACGAGCAGTACTTC. Translation: CASSLGQSAYEQYF.

The DNA of the CDR3 is TGTGCCAGCAGCCAAAAGAGGGGTGAGCAGTTCTTC. Amino acids: CASSQKRGEQFF. This chain links TRBV4-2 with TRBJ2-1; tentatively, D is TRBD1 or TRBD2 (5 bases each). V was shortened by 2 bases and J by 9 bases, with 8 bases between the two germline ends. Germline loops: CDR1 LGHNA, CDR2 YNFKEQ. The CDR3 has 12 amino acids.

This chain joins TRBV7-6 and TRBJ2-2, with TRBD2 matching over 7 bases. Unmatched junction bases numbered 10, after V lost 4 bases and J lost 2 bases. Looked up from germline, CDR1 is SGHVS and CDR2 is FNYEAQ. The length of the CDR3 is 17 residues. CDR3 sequence: CASSYVTGTTNTGELFF. In DNA, the CDR3 is TGTGCCAGCAGCTATGTTACCGGGACTACCAACACCGGGGAGCTGTTTTTT.

This chain uses TRBV6-5 with TRBJ2-2; the D gene is possibly TRBD1 (6 bases). The CDR3 runs to 14 residues. V lost 6 bases, J lost 3 bases, and 11 bases lay in between. Germline V gives CDR1 MNHEY, CDR2 SVGAGI. The CDR3 region is CASSRGQYTGELFF. The DNA for the CDR3 is TGTGCCAGCAGCCGAGGACAGTACACCGGGGAGCTGTTTTTT.

CDR3 DNA: TGCGCCAGCAGGCATGGAACGGGGACGCTGGATGGCTACACCTTC. Encoded protein: CASRHGTGTLDGYTF. This chain links TRBV10-2 with TRBJ1-2, with D perhaps matching TRBD1 (5 bases). Trimming left V 6 bases short and J 6 bases short, with 20 bases between. The CDR3 covers 15 residues. Germline values: CDR1 WSHSY, CDR2 SAAADI.

The chain combines TRBV30 with TRBJ1-1; D perhaps matches TRBD1 (5 bases). Trimming took off 3 bases at V and 1 base at J, with 12 bases between the two ends. CDR3 size: 14 residues. CDR1 and CDR2 from the germline V gene are GTSNPN and SVGIG (reference sequence). CDR3 nucleotides: TGTGCCTGGAGGGCAGGGACCAAGAACACTGAAGCTTTCTTT. It encodes CAWRAGTKNTEAFF.

This chain connects TRBV6-5 to TRBJ1-3, with D unresolved. This CDR3 has 14 residues. Germline V lookup: CDR1 MNHEY, CDR2 SVGAGI. Trimming shortened V by 6 bases and J by 4 bases, and 13 bases separated the two germline ends. The CDR3 here is CASRVGSSGNTIYF. CDR3 DNA sequence: TGTGCCAGCAGGGTTGGCAGTTCAGGAAACACCATATATTTT.